This TCR beta chain was profiled in a study of Ad26.COV2.S vaccination and SARS-CoV-2 variants. Note on this clone: Its antigen is not identified.

The treatment denotes: 15 to 20 received Ad26.COV2.S at low or high dose, single or two shots; several received placebo; per-sample allocation not given. Repertoires come from day 63 after the first vaccine or placebo injection. The table came from immunoSEQ multiplex PCR; TCRdb's copy has only in-frame clones and leaves some out. Of around 450,000 clones in the sample, over 75% were seen once. The study, taken as a whole, reports: Those who received vaccine or placebo ended up with similar non-spike TCR breadth.

This CDR3 contains 15 residues. Germline CDR1 reads MGHRA; CDR2 reads YSYEKL. The V gene end was trimmed by 1 base and the J gene end by 7 bases; junction bases not matched to a gene: 8. This TCR derives from a person aged 18 to 65 who received the Ad26.COV2.S COVID-19 vaccine or a placebo. This rearrangement joins TRBV4-1 to TRBJ1-2; 8 bases line up with TRBD1. The sequencing here drew on peripheral blood, taken in a trial of Ad26.COV2.S vaccine versus placebo. The CDR3 loop is CASSQVGTGLGGYTF. CDR3 bases: TGCGCCAGCAGCCAAGTAGGGACAGGTCTTGGTGGCTACACCTTC.